This T cell receptor beta chain was found in a study of blood T cell repertoires in COVID-19. Turning to the study itself: Sources were T cells, B-cell-depleted T cells, or PBMCs; the material itself was cDNA or gDNA.

Two negative PCRs, clearance, or symptom resolution were required of recovered Cohort 3 donors. Clones were sequenced by immunoSEQ multiplex PCR, and TCRdb holds only the in-frame ones, with some missing. The sample consists of approximately 300,000 clones, over 85% of them appearing once. With 2 bases removed from V and 2 bases from J, the gap between germline ends came to 23 bases. The V gene's germline CDR1 is SGHRS and CDR2 YFSETQ. There are 18 residues in the CDR3. This TCR came from a man aged 55 to 70 who had recovered from COVID-19. The rearrangement links TRBV5-1 to TRBJ2-7, with a possible D match to TRBD2 (6 bases). The sample was PBMCs or T cells enriched from blood (not recorded which). CDR3 coding DNA: TGCGCCAGCAGCTTCACCACGGGACTCACGAAGAAGCCCTACGAGCAGTACTTC. Amino acid sequence: CASSFTTGLTKKPYEQYF.